This T cell receptor (beta chain) appears in the sequencing data of a study of PD-1 blockade in classical Hodgkin lymphoma. The table came from immunoSEQ multiplex PCR; TCRdb's copy has only in-frame clones and leaves some out. The table lists 12,000 or so clones, roughly nine tenths of them singletons, with roughly 20% in the top ten. With no exception, relapse followed autologous stem cell transplantation in all patients, and brentuximab vedotin exposure varied. Per germline, CDR1 KGHSH and CDR2 LQKENI. Trimming shortened V by 3 bases and J by 1 base, and 12 bases separated the two germline ends. The CDR3 runs to 15 residues.

This chain connects TRBV18 to TRBJ1-1; D may be TRBD1 (6 bases). The specimen comprised peripheral blood mononuclear cells (PBMCs), sampled at baseline. This clonotype was sampled from a human donor with classical Hodgkin lymphoma. For the CDR3, the DNA is TGTGCCAGCTCACCTGCGACGGACAGGAACACTGAAGCTTTCTTT. It translates to CASSPATDRNTEAFF.